These T cell receptor beta chains were read from a single sample in a study of shared clonotypes between healthy human individuals. The data were produced by immunoSEQ multiplex PCR, yet TCRdb's version contains in-frame clones alone and is incomplete. Of 2 million to 2.5 million clones in the sample, over 85% were seen once. Source material: naive CD4+ T cells from PBMCs. All receptors come from a man aged 18-30 years in good health. Some clones in this sample may be carry-over from other donors' samples. Both conserved end residues are part of each CDR3. The order of the fields is CDR3 DNA, CDR3 protein, D gene, clone size, V gene, J gene. The D gene is left open where the match is weak. Not all rows give a size; the values are once, few, many and, for expanded clones, a class.

CDR3 DNA: TGTGCCAGCAGCACTAGCGTACTAGCGGGAGAGGAAGATACGCAGTATTTT; CDR3 protein: CASSTSVLAGEEDTQYF; D gene: TRBD2; clone size: NA; V gene: TRBV11-3; J gene: TRBJ2-3
CDR3 DNA: TGCGCCAGCAGCCCCGGGACAGGGGAGAACTATGGCTACACCTTC; CDR3 protein: CASSPGTGENYGYTF; D gene: TRBD1; clone size: NA; V gene: TRBV5-1; J gene: TRBJ1-2
CDR3 DNA: TGTGCCAGCAGAAACATGCTCTCTGGAAACACCATATATTTT; CDR3 protein: CASRNMLSGNTIYF; D gene: NA; clone size: NA; V gene: TRBV6-5; J gene: TRBJ1-3
CDR3 DNA: TGTGCCAGCAGCCGACGACTAGCGGGAGACGGTACAGATACGCAGTATTTT; CDR3 protein: CASSRRLAGDGTDTQYF; D gene: TRBD2; clone size: NA; V gene: TRBV7-9; J gene: TRBJ2-3
CDR3 DNA: TGCAGTGCTCGCAGGGGGTTTGGCTACACCTTC; CDR3 protein: CSARRGFGYTF; D gene: TRBD1; clone size: NA; V gene: TRBV20-1; J gene: TRBJ1-2
CDR3 DNA: TGTGCCAGCAGCATGACAGGGATTCAGCCCCAGCATTTT; CDR3 protein: CASSMTGIQPQHF; D gene: TRBD1; clone size: few; V gene: TRBV28; J gene: TRBJ1-5
CDR3 DNA: TGCGCCAGCAGCTTGGGTGCGGGGGACTTAGCCAAAAACATTCAGTACTTC; CDR3 protein: CASSLGAGDLAKNIQYF; D gene: TRBD2; clone size: once; V gene: TRBV5-1; J gene: TRBJ2-4
CDR3 DNA: TGTGCCAGTAGTGTGGGGGCTATAAATGAGCAGTTCTTC; CDR3 protein: CASSVGAINEQFF; D gene: NA; clone size: NA; V gene: TRBV19; J gene: TRBJ2-1
CDR3 DNA: TGTGCCATCAGCCGGGACCACAATGAAAAACTGTTTTTT; CDR3 protein: CAISRDHNEKLFF; D gene: NA; clone size: NA; V gene: TRBV10-3; J gene: TRBJ1-4
CDR3 DNA: TGTGCCAGCAGTGCTACAGGGGGATACCAAGAGACCCAGTACTTC; CDR3 protein: CASSATGGYQETQYF; D gene: TRBD1; clone size: NA; V gene: TRBV28; J gene: TRBJ2-5
CDR3 DNA: TGTGCCAGCAGCAGCCAAAGGCGGAGGCGCGATGAGCAGTTCTTC; CDR3 protein: CASSSQRRRRDEQFF; D gene: NA; clone size: NA; V gene: TRBV7-9; J gene: TRBJ2-1
CDR3 DNA: TGTGCCACCAGCAGAGATTACCGGAACACCGGGGAGCTGTTTTTT; CDR3 protein: CATSRDYRNTGELFF; D gene: NA; clone size: NA; V gene: TRBV15; J gene: TRBJ2-2
CDR3 DNA: TGTGCCAGCAGTGAAAACAGGGGTAATGAAAAACTGTTTTTT; CDR3 protein: CASSENRGNEKLFF; D gene: TRBD1; clone size: NA; V gene: TRBV2; J gene: TRBJ1-4
CDR3 DNA: TGCGCCAGCAGGCTCGGGGTACAGGGCCACGAGCAGTACTTC; CDR3 protein: CASRLGVQGHEQYF; D gene: NA; clone size: NA; V gene: TRBV5-1; J gene: TRBJ2-7
CDR3 DNA: TGTGCCAGCAGGAGGAGTGGACTAGCGGGTTACGAGCAGTACTTC; CDR3 protein: CASRRSGLAGYEQYF; D gene: TRBD2; clone size: NA; V gene: TRBV28; J gene: TRBJ2-7
CDR3 DNA: TGTGCCAGCACCTCCGGGACAGGGGGCTACGAGCAGTACTTC; CDR3 protein: CASTSGTGGYEQYF; D gene: TRBD1; clone size: once; V gene: TRBV6-6; J gene: TRBJ2-7
CDR3 DNA: TGTGCCAGTAGTATAGTGTGGGGAGCAGGGGAGCTGTTTTTT; CDR3 protein: CASSIVWGAGELFF; D gene: NA; clone size: NA; V gene: TRBV19; J gene: TRBJ2-2
CDR3 DNA: TGTGCCAGCAGCAGGATCACAGGGTCAGACTACGAGCAGTACTTC; CDR3 protein: CASSRITGSDYEQYF; D gene: NA; clone size: NA; V gene: TRBV11-2; J gene: TRBJ2-7
CDR3 DNA: TGTGCCAGCAGCAACGAAGTAGGGGGCTACACCTTC; CDR3 protein: CASSNEVGGYTF; D gene: NA; clone size: NA; V gene: TRBV5-6; J gene: TRBJ1-2
CDR3 DNA: TGTGCCAGCAGCCGGGGACTAACCGGGGGGTTAGGAGGCTACACCTTC; CDR3 protein: CASSRGLTGGLGGYTF; D gene: NA; clone size: NA; V gene: TRBV14; J gene: TRBJ1-2
CDR3 DNA: TGTGCCAGTAACACAGGGGTGGTGAGCACCGGGGAGCTGTTTTTT; CDR3 protein: CASNTGVVSTGELFF; D gene: TRBD1; clone size: NA; V gene: TRBV19; J gene: TRBJ2-2
CDR3 DNA: TGTGCCAGCAGGCAGACAGGGGGCGGATACTATGGCTACACCTTC; CDR3 protein: CASRQTGGGYYGYTF; D gene: TRBD1; clone size: NA; V gene: TRBV6-1; J gene: TRBJ1-2
CDR3 DNA: TGTGCCAGCAGCCCCAGAGGCGGTTCTGGAAACACCATATATTTT; CDR3 protein: CASSPRGGSGNTIYF; D gene: NA; clone size: NA; V gene: TRBV7-9; J gene: TRBJ1-3
CDR3 DNA: TGTGCCAGCAGTCCTGGGGACCGTCGGGAGACCCAGTACTTC; CDR3 protein: CASSPGDRRETQYF; D gene: NA; clone size: NA; V gene: TRBV6-6; J gene: TRBJ2-5
CDR3 DNA: TGTGCCAGCAGTTACTCGGGACTTCATTACAATGAGCAGTTCTTC; CDR3 protein: CASSYSGLHYNEQFF; D gene: NA; clone size: NA; V gene: TRBV6-6; J gene: TRBJ2-1
CDR3 DNA: TGCGCCAGCAGCCCGACGTCTAACTCCTACAATGAGCAGTTCTTC; CDR3 protein: CASSPTSNSYNEQFF; D gene: NA; clone size: NA; V gene: TRBV5-1; J gene: TRBJ2-1
CDR3 DNA: TGTGCCAGCAGCTTGGGGCAGGGGATTGGGGCCAACGTCCTGACTTTC; CDR3 protein: CASSLGQGIGANVLTF; D gene: NA; clone size: NA; V gene: TRBV7-9; J gene: TRBJ2-6
CDR3 DNA: TGTGCCAGCACCGACGGTACTCGGAACACCATATATTTT; CDR3 protein: CASTDGTRNTIYF; D gene: NA; clone size: NA; V gene: TRBV9; J gene: TRBJ1-3
CDR3 DNA: TGTGCCAGCAGCTCGCAGAGGGGGACCCAGTACTTC; CDR3 protein: CASSSQRGTQYF; D gene: NA; clone size: NA; V gene: TRBV9; J gene: TRBJ2-5
CDR3 DNA: TGTGCCAGCAGTACGAGACTAGCGGGAGAATACAATGAGCAGTTCTTC; CDR3 protein: CASSTRLAGEYNEQFF; D gene: TRBD2; clone size: NA; V gene: TRBV28; J gene: TRBJ2-1
CDR3 DNA: TGTGCCAGCACCAGTTTATACCGGAGTAGCACTGAAGCTTTCTTT; CDR3 protein: CASTSLYRSSTEAFF; D gene: NA; clone size: NA; V gene: TRBV28; J gene: TRBJ1-1
CDR3 DNA: TGTGCCAGCAGCGTAGACGGGAGGAGCTACGAGCAGTACTTC; CDR3 protein: CASSVDGRSYEQYF; D gene: TRBD2; clone size: NA; V gene: TRBV9; J gene: TRBJ2-7
CDR3 DNA: TGCGCCAGCGCCAAAGAGGTCAGCTTCTATGGCTACACCTTC; CDR3 protein: CASAKEVSFYGYTF; D gene: NA; clone size: NA; V gene: TRBV5-1; J gene: TRBJ1-2
CDR3 DNA: TGTGCCAGCAGTTTAGGGCAGCGGGACGCCCGACCCCTTAACTATGGCTACACCTTC; CDR3 protein: CASSLGQRDARPLNYGYTF; D gene: NA; clone size: NA; V gene: TRBV28; J gene: TRBJ1-2
CDR3 DNA: TGTGCCATAGGGGGGTCTGGAAACACCATATATTTT; CDR3 protein: CAIGGSGNTIYF; D gene: NA; clone size: NA; V gene: TRBV10-3; J gene: TRBJ1-3
CDR3 DNA: TGTGCCAGCAGCTACATCGGGGATACGCAGTATTTT; CDR3 protein: CASSYIGDTQYF; D gene: NA; clone size: NA; V gene: TRBV6-1; J gene: TRBJ2-3
CDR3 DNA: TGTGCCAGCAGCAATGTAGGGGCTGAGCAGTTCTTC; CDR3 protein: CASSNVGAEQFF; D gene: NA; clone size: NA; V gene: TRBV7-7; J gene: TRBJ2-1
CDR3 DNA: TGTGCCAGCACTCAGGAGGGCCGGACTGAAGCTTTCTTT; CDR3 protein: CASTQEGRTEAFF; D gene: NA; clone size: few; V gene: TRBV2; J gene: TRBJ1-1
CDR3 DNA: TGCGCCAGCAGCTTAGGAGCCAGGACTAGCGGGGGACTTCCGAAGTACTTC; CDR3 protein: CASSLGARTSGGLPKYF; D gene: TRBD2; clone size: NA; V gene: TRBV5-1; J gene: TRBJ2-7